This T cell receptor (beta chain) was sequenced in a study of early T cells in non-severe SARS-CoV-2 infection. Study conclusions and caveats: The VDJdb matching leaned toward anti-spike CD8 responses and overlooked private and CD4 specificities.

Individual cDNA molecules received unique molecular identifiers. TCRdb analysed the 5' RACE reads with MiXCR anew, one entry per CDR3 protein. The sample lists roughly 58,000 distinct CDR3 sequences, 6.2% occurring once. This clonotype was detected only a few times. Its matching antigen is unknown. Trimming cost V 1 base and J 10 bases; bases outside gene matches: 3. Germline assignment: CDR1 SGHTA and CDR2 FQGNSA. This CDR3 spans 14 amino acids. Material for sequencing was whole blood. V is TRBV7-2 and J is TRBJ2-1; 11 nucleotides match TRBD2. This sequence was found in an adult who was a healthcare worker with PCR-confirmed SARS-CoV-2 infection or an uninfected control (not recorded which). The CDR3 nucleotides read TGTGCCAGCAGCTTAGTAGCGGGGGGGCGGGAGCAGTTCTTC. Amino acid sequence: CASSLVAGGREQFF.